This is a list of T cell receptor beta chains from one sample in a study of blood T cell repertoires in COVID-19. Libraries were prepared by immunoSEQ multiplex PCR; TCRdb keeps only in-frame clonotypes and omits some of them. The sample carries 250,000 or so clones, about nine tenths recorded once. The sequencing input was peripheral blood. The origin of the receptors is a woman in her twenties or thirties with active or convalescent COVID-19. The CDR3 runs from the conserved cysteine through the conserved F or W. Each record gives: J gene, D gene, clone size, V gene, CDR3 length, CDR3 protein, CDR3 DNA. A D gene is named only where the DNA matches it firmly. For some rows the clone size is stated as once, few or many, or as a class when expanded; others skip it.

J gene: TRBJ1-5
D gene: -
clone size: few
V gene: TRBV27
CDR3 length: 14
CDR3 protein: CASSFAGGNQPQHF
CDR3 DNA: TGTGCCAGCAGTTTCGCAGGGGGCAATCAGCCCCAGCATTTT

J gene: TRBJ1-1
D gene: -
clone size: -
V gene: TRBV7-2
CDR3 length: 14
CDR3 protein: CASSATSVNTEAFF
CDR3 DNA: TGTGCCAGCAGCGCCACCTCAGTGAACACTGAAGCTTTCTTT

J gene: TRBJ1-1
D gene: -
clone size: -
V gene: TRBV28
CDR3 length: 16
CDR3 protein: CASRVIGYGENTEAFF
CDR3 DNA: TGTGCCAGCAGAGTTATAGGCTACGGGGAGAACACTGAAGCTTTCTTT

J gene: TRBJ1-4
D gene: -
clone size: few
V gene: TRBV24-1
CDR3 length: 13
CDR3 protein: CATDRSTNEKLFF
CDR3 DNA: TGTGCCACCGACAGGTCAACTAATGAAAAACTGTTTTTT

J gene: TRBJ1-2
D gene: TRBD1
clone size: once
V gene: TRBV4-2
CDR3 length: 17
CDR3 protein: CASSHIRGQGGDYGYTF
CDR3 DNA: TGTGCCAGCAGCCACATCAGGGGGCAGGGTGGGGACTATGGCTACACCTTC

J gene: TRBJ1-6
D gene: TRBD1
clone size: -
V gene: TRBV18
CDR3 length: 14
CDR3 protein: CASSPGTVYSPLHF
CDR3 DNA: TGTGCCAGCTCACCCGGGACAGTTTACTCACCCCTCCACTTT

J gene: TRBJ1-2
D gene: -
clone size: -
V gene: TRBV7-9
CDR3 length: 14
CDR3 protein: CASSPQGKNYGYTF
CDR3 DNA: TGTGCCAGCAGCCCGCAGGGGAAGAACTATGGCTACACCTTC

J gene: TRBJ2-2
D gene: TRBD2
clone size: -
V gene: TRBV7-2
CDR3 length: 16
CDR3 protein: CASSYTLAGNTGELFF
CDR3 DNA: TGTGCCAGCAGCTACACCCTAGCGGGGAACACCGGGGAGCTGTTTTTT

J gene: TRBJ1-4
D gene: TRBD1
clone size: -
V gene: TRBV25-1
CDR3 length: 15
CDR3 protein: CASSELTRGHEKLFF
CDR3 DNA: TGTGCCAGCAGTGAATTGACAAGGGGGCATGAAAAACTGTTTTTT

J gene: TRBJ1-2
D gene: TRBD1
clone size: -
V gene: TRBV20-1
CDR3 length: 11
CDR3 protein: CSARSGGSYTF
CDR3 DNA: TGCAGTGCTAGATCAGGGGGCAGCTACACCTTC

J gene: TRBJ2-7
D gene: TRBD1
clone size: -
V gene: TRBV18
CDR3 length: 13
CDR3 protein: CASSPPSGGAQYF
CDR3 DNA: TGTGCCAGCTCACCACCGTCAGGGGGCGCGCAGTACTTC

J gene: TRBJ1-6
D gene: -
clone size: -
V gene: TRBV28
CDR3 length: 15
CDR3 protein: CASSPSGSYNSPLHF
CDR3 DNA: TGTGCCAGCAGTCCCAGCGGGTCCTATAATTCACCCCTCCACTTT

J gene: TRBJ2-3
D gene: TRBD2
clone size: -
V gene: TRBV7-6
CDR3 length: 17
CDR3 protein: CASSPPGLAGTSDTQYF
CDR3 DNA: TGTGCCAGCAGCCCTCCGGGACTAGCGGGGACGTCAGATACGCAGTATTTT

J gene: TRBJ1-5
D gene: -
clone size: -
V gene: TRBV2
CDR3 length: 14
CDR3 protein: CASTESSFNQPQHF
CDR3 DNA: TGTGCCAGCACCGAATCCAGTTTCAATCAGCCCCAGCATTTT

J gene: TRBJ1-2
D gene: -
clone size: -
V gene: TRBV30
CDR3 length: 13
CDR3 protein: CALDTGSSGGYTF
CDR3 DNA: TGTGCCTTAGATACTGGGAGCTCCGGCGGCTACACCTTC

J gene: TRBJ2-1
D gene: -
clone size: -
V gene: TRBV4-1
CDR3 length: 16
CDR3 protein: CASSQPGVSSYNEQFF
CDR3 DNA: TGCGCCAGCAGCCAGCCAGGGGTCAGCTCCTACAATGAGCAGTTCTTC

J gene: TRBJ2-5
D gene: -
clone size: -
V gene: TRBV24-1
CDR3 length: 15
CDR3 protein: CATSEPQIEGETQYF
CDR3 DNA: TGTGCCACCAGTGAGCCACAAATCGAGGGAGAGACCCAGTACTTC

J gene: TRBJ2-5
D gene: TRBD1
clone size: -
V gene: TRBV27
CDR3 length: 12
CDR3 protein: CASRQGEDPQYF
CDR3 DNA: TGTGCCAGCCGACAGGGAGAAGACCCCCAGTACTTC

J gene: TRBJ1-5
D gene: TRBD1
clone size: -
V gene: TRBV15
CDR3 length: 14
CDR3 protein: CATARQGQDQPQHF
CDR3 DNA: TGTGCCACCGCCCGACAGGGTCAGGACCAGCCCCAGCATTTT

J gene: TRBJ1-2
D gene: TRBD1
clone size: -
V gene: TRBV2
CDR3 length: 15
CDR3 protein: CASRPGQGWDYGYTF
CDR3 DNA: TGTGCCAGCAGACCCGGACAGGGGTGGGACTATGGCTACACCTTC

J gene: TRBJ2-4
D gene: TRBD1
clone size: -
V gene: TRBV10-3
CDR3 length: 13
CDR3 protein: CAIGDSTKNIQYF
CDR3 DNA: TGTGCCATAGGGGACAGTACCAAAAACATTCAGTACTTC

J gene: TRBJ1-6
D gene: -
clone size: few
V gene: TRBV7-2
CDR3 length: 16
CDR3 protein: CASSLQQLYVGSPLHF
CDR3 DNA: TGTGCCAGCAGCTTACAACAGCTCTATGTTGGTTCACCCCTCCACTTT

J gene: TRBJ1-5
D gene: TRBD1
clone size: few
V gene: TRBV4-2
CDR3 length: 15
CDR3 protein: CASSQGQGVDQPQHF
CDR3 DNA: TGTGCCAGCAGCCAGGGACAGGGCGTGGATCAGCCCCAGCATTTT

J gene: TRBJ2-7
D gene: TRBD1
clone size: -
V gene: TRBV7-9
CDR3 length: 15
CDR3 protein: CASSTLGQGAYEQYF
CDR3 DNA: TGTGCCAGCAGCACCCTGGGACAGGGGGCCTACGAGCAGTACTTC

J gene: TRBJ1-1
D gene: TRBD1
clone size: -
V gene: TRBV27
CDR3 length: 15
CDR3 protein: CASSLTGFLYTEAFF
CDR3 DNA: TGTGCCAGCAGTTTGACAGGGTTCTTATACACTGAAGCTTTCTTT

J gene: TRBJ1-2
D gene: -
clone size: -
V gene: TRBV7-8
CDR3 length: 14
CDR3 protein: CASSQRQPSTGYTF
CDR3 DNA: TGTGCCAGCAGCCAACGACAGCCGTCGACAGGCTACACCTTC

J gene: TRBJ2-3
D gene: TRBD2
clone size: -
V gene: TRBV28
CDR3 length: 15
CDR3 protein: CASSLSGGDTDTQYF
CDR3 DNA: TGTGCCAGCAGTTTAAGCGGGGGGGACACAGATACGCAGTATTTT

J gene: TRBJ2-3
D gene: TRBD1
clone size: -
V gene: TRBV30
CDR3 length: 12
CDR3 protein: CAWNAGGDTQYF
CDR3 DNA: TGTGCCTGGAATGCAGGGGGAGATACGCAGTATTTT

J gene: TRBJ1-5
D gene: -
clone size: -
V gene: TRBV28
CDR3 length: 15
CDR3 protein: CASTPGLRLNQPQHF
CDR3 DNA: TGTGCCAGCACCCCAGGACTGCGGCTCAATCAGCCCCAGCATTTT

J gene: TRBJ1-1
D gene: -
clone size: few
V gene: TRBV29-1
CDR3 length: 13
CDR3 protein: CSVSGLMNTEAFF
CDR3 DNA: TGCAGCGTTTCGGGACTGATGAACACTGAAGCTTTCTTT

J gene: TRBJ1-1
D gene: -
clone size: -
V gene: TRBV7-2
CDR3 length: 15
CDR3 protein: CASSPGGRDNTEAFF
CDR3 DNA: TGTGCCAGCAGCCCAGGTGGCAGGGATAACACTGAAGCTTTCTTT

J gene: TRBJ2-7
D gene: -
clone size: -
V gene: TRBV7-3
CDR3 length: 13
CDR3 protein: CASSLTGGGEQYF
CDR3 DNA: TGTGCCAGCAGCTTAACCGGCGGTGGCGAGCAGTACTTC